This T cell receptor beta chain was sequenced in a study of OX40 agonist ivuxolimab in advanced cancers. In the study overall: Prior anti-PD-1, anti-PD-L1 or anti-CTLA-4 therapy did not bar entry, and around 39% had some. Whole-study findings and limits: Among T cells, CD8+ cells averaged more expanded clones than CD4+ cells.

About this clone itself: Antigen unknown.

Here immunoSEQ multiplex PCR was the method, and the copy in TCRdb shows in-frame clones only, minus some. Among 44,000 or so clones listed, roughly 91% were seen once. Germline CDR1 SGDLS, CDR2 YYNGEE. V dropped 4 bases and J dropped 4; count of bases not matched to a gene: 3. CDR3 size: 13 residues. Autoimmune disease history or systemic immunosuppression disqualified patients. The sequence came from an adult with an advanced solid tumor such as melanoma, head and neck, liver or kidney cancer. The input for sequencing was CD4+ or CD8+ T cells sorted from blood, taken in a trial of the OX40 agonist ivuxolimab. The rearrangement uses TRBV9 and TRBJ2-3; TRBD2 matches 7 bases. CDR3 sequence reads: CASSSGGPDTQYF. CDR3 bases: TGTGCCAGCAGCTCGGGGGGACCAGATACGCAGTATTTT.